This TCR beta chain is drawn from a study of shared clonotypes between healthy human individuals. A word on this clone: Its target is not known.

The trim removed 6 bases at V and 6 bases at J, leaving 6 bases unmatched. The germline gives CDR1 MDHEN, CDR2 SYDVKM. The CDR3 runs 13 residues. Notes on the study in general: Clonotype sharing among donors was expected to depend on sequencing depth.

Only in-frame clones appear in the TCRdb table, and some are missing; sequencing was by immunoSEQ multiplex PCR. In the table there are about 480,000 clones, around 74% of which are singletons. The rearrangement uses TRBV28 and TRBJ1-2, with 8 bases matching TRBD1. This TCR was sampled from a woman aged 40 to 50 in good health. Some clones in this sample may be carry-over from other donors' samples. The sequenced material came from PBMCs. The CDR3 DNA sequence: TGTGCCAGCAGCGTGACAGGGGCCGATGGCTACACCTTC. This gives the protein CASSVTGADGYTF.